This T cell receptor (beta chain) was documented in a study of Graves' ophthalmopathy and Graves' hyperthyroidism. This clonotype showed up many times. As yet, its antigen is unknown. Germline V CDR1 and CDR2: MNHNS, SASEGT. The CDR3 length is 15 residues. V lost 6 bases and J 3 bases, leaving 17 bases between the germline ends. Researchers turned away patients with other autoimmune diseases, uncontrolled infections, pregnancy or lactation. Clinical symptoms, serum thyroxine, TRAb, thyroid ultrasound and orbital computed tomography determined diagnosis. The TCR beta CDR3 regions underwent amplification from RNA transcripts. After a first-round RT-PCR with HTBI primers, a second-round multiplex PCR was run. From the multiplex PCR reads, TCRdb called clonotypes with MiXCR, one entry per CDR3 protein. The sample holds 300,000 to 350,000 distinct CDR3 sequences; 17% are singletons and the top ten take roughly an eighth.

The study's findings and limits: Detected in blood as well were most expanded thyroid clonotypes with frequency above 0.001.

V usage is TRBV6-1 and J usage is TRBJ1-1; D is unresolved. This receptor was identified in an adult man with Graves' ophthalmopathy. The sample taken for sequencing was peripheral blood. The CDR3 DNA sequence: TGTGCCAGCAGCGGACCTCATTCGATAGACACTGAAGCTTTCTTT. As protein: CASSGPHSIDTEAFF.